The 21 T cell receptor beta chains below were found in one sample sequenced in a study of blood T cells in healthy people across ages. The use of a sample-barcoded 5' primer and a J-beta primer mix characterized a second PCR of roughly 7 to 12 cycles. TCRdb processed the 5' RACE reads anew with MiXCR; each CDR3 protein has one entry. The sample has hundreds of thousands of distinct CDR3 sequences, 40% to 45% seen once. The sequenced material came from blood. The receptors originated from an elderly man in good health.

The table lists this clonotype with many counts. V gene TRBV6-2 or TRBV6-3 combines with J gene TRBJ2-7; the D gene is possibly TRBD1 (6 bases). V lost 10 bases and J 4 bases, leaving 14 bases between the germline ends. Germline CDR1 is MNHEY and CDR2 is SVGEGT. The CDR3 consists of 12 residues. The CDR3 nucleotides read TGTGCCACCTCGGACAGAGGATACGAGCAGTACTTC. Translating gives CATSDRGYEQYF.

The chain links TRBV20-1 to TRBJ1-4; D perhaps matches TRBD1 (6 bases). Germline V gene lookup returns CDR1 DFQATT and CDR2 SNEGSKA (reference sequence). CDR3 length: 16 amino acids. V shed 6 bases and J shed 0 bases, with 17 bases lying between them. The CDR3 reads CSAKSGTTTTNEKLFF. CDR3 nucleotides: TGCAGTGCGAAATCCGGGACAACAACAACTAATGAAAAACTGTTTTTT.

V and J are TRBV12-3 or TRBV12-4 and TRBJ1-1; tentatively, D is TRBD1 (6 bases). This CDR3 is built from 14 residues. V lost 5 bases and J 4 bases, leaving 14 bases between the germline ends. The DNA for the CDR3 is TGTGCCAGCAGTCTTACAGGGCAGGGCACTGAAGCTTTCTTT. Protein sequence: CASSLTGQGTEAFF.

This clonotype was seen at least ten times. V usage is TRBV9 and J usage is TRBJ2-3; D is perhaps TRBD1 (6 bases). The CDR3 is made up of 16 amino acids. The ends were cut back, 1 base at V and 1 base at J, with 13 bases in the middle. Germline CDR1 is SGDLS and CDR2 is YYNGEE. The CDR3 sequence is CASSVRQEPGTDTQYF. The DNA for the CDR3 is TGTGCCAGCAGCGTACGACAGGAACCTGGCACAGATACGCAGTATTTT.

In its sample, this clonotype was seen many times. The chain employs TRBV12-3 or TRBV12-4 and TRBJ2-7; D possibly corresponds to TRBD2 (5 bases). The CDR3 consists of 14 residues. V was cut by 5 bases and J by 0 bases, with 11 bases left in between. CDR3 region: CASSAMGSSYEQYF. The CDR3 DNA sequence: TGTGCCAGCAGTGCCATGGGGAGCTCCTACGAGCAGTACTTC.

The sample holds many counts of this clonotype. The chain uses TRBV6-1 and TRBJ1-5; TRBD1 matches 8 bases. This CDR3 comprises 14 residues. Germline CDR1 and CDR2: MNHNS and SASEGT. Trimming at V came to 9 bases and at J to 3 bases, leaving 7 bases not matched to a gene. CDR3 coding DNA: TGTGCCAGTAAACAGGACAGGGCCAATCAGCCCCAGCATTTT. Its protein is CASKQDRANQPQHF.

The chain recombines TRBV6-5 with TRBJ2-5; 7 nucleotides line up with TRBD1. The end of the DNA is better explained by TRBJ2-7, so the J call may be wrong. CDR3 length equals 15 residues. Germline loops: CDR1 MNHEY, CDR2 SVGAGI. The CDR3 protein is CASSSRQTGIHEQYF. The DNA for the CDR3 is TGTGCCAGCAGTTCCCGCCAGACAGGGATCCACGAGCAGTACTTC.

The chain has TRBV12-3 or TRBV12-4 and TRBJ2-3; D call uncertain. V was cut by 3 bases and J by 5 bases, with 12 bases left in between. This CDR3 contains 14 residues. In DNA, the CDR3 is TGTGCCAGCAGTTTTAACCCTCGTGGAGATACGCAGTATTTT. Translation gives CASSFNPRGDTQYF.

Notes on this clonotype: This sequence may be a read error, since a much larger clone differs from it by one base. The rearrangement joins TRBV4-3 to TRBJ2-1, with D uncertain. The germline V gene has CDR1 LGHNA and CDR2 YSLEER. The CDR3 consists of 11 residues. DNA of the CDR3: TGCGCCAGCAGCCAATACAATAAGCAGTTCTTC. Its translation is CASSQYNKQFF.

This clonotype was seen more than once but under ten times. V and J are TRBV5-1 and TRBJ2-1; 7 bases agree with TRBD1. This CDR3 comprises 14 residues. Per germline, CDR1 SGHRS and CDR2 YFSETQ. V shed 7 bases and J 3 bases; nucleotides not matched to a gene: 7. The CDR3 loop reads CASAHRDSYNEQFF. The DNA of the CDR3 is TGCGCCAGCGCACACCGGGACAGCTACAATGAGCAGTTCTTC.

In DNA, the CDR3 is TGTGCCACCAGTGACCCCGGGAGGGCAGATACGCAGTATTTT. As protein: CATSDPGRADTQYF. The V gene is TRBV24-1, the J gene TRBJ2-3; 8 nucleotides line up with TRBD2. This CDR3 is built from 14 residues. The ends lost 4 bases at V and 4 bases at J; junction bases unmatched: 3. The germline CDR1 and CDR2 sequences are KGHDR and SFDVKD.

This clonotype was counted ten times or more. This chain joins TRBV2 and TRBJ2-7; 12 nucleotides agree with TRBD2. After removal of 6 bases from V and 5 bases from J, the junction contained 8 bases not matched to a gene. The CDR3 covers 15 residues. Germline lookup yields CDR1 SNHLY and CDR2 FYNNEI. In DNA form, the CDR3 reads TGTGCCAGCAGGGGACTAGCGGGCCGTGGGGACGAGCAGTACTTC. Translated, it gives CASRGLAGRGDEQYF.

The chain is built from TRBV7-2 and TRBJ2-7; D is tentatively TRBD1 or TRBD2 (5 bases each). The CDR3 runs to 15 residues. Deletions cut 5 bases from V and 2 bases from J, with 16 bases between. Germline CDR1 SGHTA, CDR2 FQGNSA. CDR3 coding DNA: TGTGCCAGCAGCCAATATTCCGGGACCCCCTACGAGCAGTACTTC. Protein: CASSQYSGTPYEQYF.

The gene calls are TRBV12-3 or TRBV12-4 and TRBJ2-1; possible D gene TRBD2, 6 bases. Trimming pared 6 bases from V and 1 base from J, leaving 13 bases between. The CDR3 runs to 15 residues. In nucleotides, the CDR3 is TGTGCCAGCAGGACGATAGCGGAGTCCTACAATGAGCAGTTCTTC. Translation: CASRTIAESYNEQFF.

This chain links TRBV28 with TRBJ2-2; D is possibly TRBD1 (6 bases). V dropped 10 bases and J dropped 6 bases, with 21 bases sitting between them. CDR1 and CDR2 (germline): MDHEN, SYDVKM. This CDR3 spans 15 amino acids. This chain's CDR3 is CATAPFRGLSGELFF. In DNA, the CDR3 is TGTGCCACCGCCCCTTTCAGGGGATTGTCCGGGGAGCTGTTTTTT.

The table lists this clonotype with a few counts. V gene TRBV2 combines with J gene TRBJ2-1; unclear D gene. Trimming took 7 bases from V and 7 from J, leaving 14 bases between them. The CDR3 runs to 13 residues. Germline-derived CDR1 and CDR2 are SNHLY and FYNNEI. The CDR3 bases are TGTGCCAGCAATCTCGACGAAATTAATGAGCAGTTCTTC. It yields the protein CASNLDEINEQFF. Together with reference TRBV2 and TRBJ2-1, the CDR3 gives the full variable domain: EPEVTQTPSHQVTQMGQEVILRCVPISNHLYFYWYRQILGQKVEFLVSFYNNEISEKSEIFDDQFSVERPDGSNFTLKIRSTKLEDSAMYFCASNLDEINEQFFGPGTRLTVL.

This sequence joins TRBV4-3 and TRBJ2-7, with 9 bases lining up with TRBD2. The DNA end favors TRBJ2-5, so the J call may be wrong. The CDR3 spans 20 residues. Germline V lookup: CDR1 LGHNA, CDR2 YSLEER. The CDR3: CASSQDYLRAGGSLKETQYF. CDR3 sequence (DNA): TGCGCCAGCAGCCAAGATTATTTAAGAGCGGGAGGAAGCCTAAAGGAGACCCAGTACTTC.

The V call is TRBV2, the J call TRBJ2-5; TRBD2 is a possible D gene (5 bases). This CDR3 region has 13 residues. V lost 6 bases to trimming and J lost 0 bases, with 8 bases between them. Looked up from germline, CDR1 is SNHLY and CDR2 is FYNNEI. CDR3 amino acids: CASSADYQETQYF. CDR3 DNA: TGTGCCAGCAGCGCGGACTACCAAGAGACCCAGTACTTC.

This sequence joins TRBV2 and TRBJ2-7; D gene ambiguous. The CDR3 runs 12 residues. Looked up from germline, CDR1 is SNHLY and CDR2 is FYNNEI. V was cut by 6 bases and J by 6 bases, with 12 bases left in between. In DNA form, the CDR3 reads TGTGCCAGCAGAGACTCCTCCCGCGAGCAGTACTTC. It encodes CASRDSSREQYF.

The table lists this clonotype with a few counts. The CDR3 DNA is TGTGCCAGCAGCCCAGCCCCGGGGACTAGAATGGTCGAGCAGTACTTC. Translated: CASSPAPGTRMVEQYF. The gene calls are TRBV5-6 and TRBJ2-7; 8 positions agree with TRBD2. The CDR3 runs to 16 residues. The germline gives CDR1 SGHDT, CDR2 YYEEEE. J gave up 6 bases and V 4 bases, and 15 bases lay outside the gene matches. Drawing the rest from reference TRBV5-6 and TRBJ2-7, the complete variable domain is DAGVTQSPTHLIKTRGQQVTLRCSPKSGHDTVSWYQQALGQGPQFIFQYYEEEERQRGNFPDRFSGHQFPNYSSELNVNALLLGDSALYLCASSPAPGTRMVEQYFGPGTRLTVT.

This clonotype came up a few times. This chain joins TRBV6-5 and TRBJ2-7; D remains ambiguous. The germline CDR1 and CDR2 sequences are MNHEY and SVGAGI. The length of the CDR3 is 12 residues. V gave up 7 bases and J gave up 0 bases, with 7 bases separating them. The CDR3, as DNA: TGTGCCAGCATAGGCAGCTCCTACGAGCAGTACTTC. It encodes CASIGSSYEQYF.